What follows are 29 T cell receptor beta chains derived from one specimen sequenced in a study of CD8 T cells in Susac syndrome. RNA, at about 0.5 to 1 ug, was reverse transcribed with random hexamers. TCRdb reanalysed the immunoSEQ multiplex PCR reads using MiXCR and keeps one entry per CDR3 protein. The table lists under 250,000 distinct CDR3 sequences, 90% to 95% of them singletons. What was sequenced was CD4+ T cells from PBMCs. Receptors originate from a human donor with multiple sclerosis.

The chain combines TRBV24-1 with TRBJ2-5, with D uncertain. This CDR3 region has 12 residues. CDR1 KGHDR and CDR2 SFDVKD come from the germline V gene. The ends were cut back, 2 bases at V and 4 bases at J, with 4 bases in the middle. The CDR3 spells CATSDYRETQYF. The CDR3, as DNA: TGTGCCACCAGTGATTACCGAGAGACCCAGTACTTC.

This chain connects TRBV5-1 to TRBJ2-6, with a tentative D call TRBD2 (5 bases). The V end lost 0 bases, the J end lost 0 bases, and 7 bases lay between the germline ends. Germline loops: CDR1 SGHRS, CDR2 YFSETQ. The CDR3 consists of 16 residues. This CDR3 reads CASSLVGSSGANVLTF. The CDR3 region has the DNA TGCGCCAGCAGCTTGGTAGGGAGCTCTGGGGCCAACGTCCTGACTTTC.

This sequence joins TRBV20-1 and TRBJ2-7, with TRBD1 as a possible D gene (5 bases). The CDR3 spans 13 residues. V gave up 1 base and J gave up 7 bases, with 14 bases separating them. Germline assignment: CDR1 DFQATT and CDR2 SNEGSKA (reference sequence). The CDR3 reads CSARGPQVGEQYF. The CDR3 region has the DNA TGCAGTGCTAGAGGCCCACAGGTGGGGGAGCAGTACTTC.

The genes are TRBV6-1 and TRBJ2-7; D is undetermined. Germline CDR1 and CDR2: MNHNS and SASEGT. The V gene lost 1 base and the J gene lost 9 bases, with 13 bases spanning the gap. The CDR3 consists of 13 residues. CDR3 sequence reads: CASSEDSRIRQYF. The CDR3 DNA is TGTGCCAGCAGTGAAGATTCGAGGATAAGGCAGTACTTC.

V gene TRBV6-5 combines with J gene TRBJ1-6; 7 nucleotides match TRBD1. The CDR3 spans 14 residues. Germline V gives CDR1 MNHEY, CDR2 SVGAGI. Trimming at V came to 6 bases and at J to 9 bases, leaving 8 bases not matched to a gene. CDR3 DNA: TGTGCCAGCAGCCAACAGGGGAATGGTTCACCCCTCCACTTT. It yields the protein CASSQQGNGSPLHF.

The chain has TRBV20-1 and TRBJ1-5; 8 bases match TRBD1. CDR1 is DFQATT, CDR2 SNEGSKA, per germline (reference sequence). V lost 5 bases, J lost 7 bases, and 4 bases stayed unmatched. The CDR3 is 12 residues long. The chain's CDR3 is CSAGGQGQPQHF. The CDR3 coding sequence is TGCAGTGCTGGAGGACAGGGACAGCCCCAGCATTTT.

This clonotype was counted a single time. The chain joins TRBV2 to TRBJ2-7; 7 bases line up with TRBD1. The CDR3 extends over 12 amino acids. CDR1 SNHLY and CDR2 FYNNEI come from the germline V gene. Trimming cost V 6 bases and J 6 bases; bases outside gene matches: 5. In DNA form, the CDR3 reads TGTGCCAGCAGCGTCGACAGGGCCGAGCAGTACGTC. Translated: CASSVDRAEQYV.

V and J are TRBV4-1 and TRBJ2-7; 13 positions agree with TRBD2. Germline CDR1 is MGHRA and CDR2 is YSYEKL. The CDR3 length is 20 residues. V dropped 0 bases and J dropped 5; count of bases not matched to a gene: 16. Here the CDR3 DNA reads TGCGCCAGCAGCCAAGATACCCGACTAGCGGGGGGCAAAGGGCGGAACGAGCAGTACTTC. This codes for CASSQDTRLAGGKGRNEQYF.

The V call is TRBV18, the J call TRBJ1-2; 12 nucleotides align to TRBD1. The CDR3 has 14 residues. Germline V gene lookup returns CDR1 KGHSH and CDR2 LQKENI. Trimming removed 2 bases from V and 7 bases from J; junction bases left unmatched: 2. CDR3 nucleotides: TGTGCCAGCTCACCATCGGGACAGGGGGCTGGCTACACCTTC. Translated, it gives CASSPSGQGAGYTF.

The chain recombines TRBV12-3 or TRBV12-4 with TRBJ1-2; D remains ambiguous. The CDR3 length is 14 residues. V dropped 5 bases and J dropped 8 bases, with 18 bases sitting between them. For the CDR3, the DNA is TGTGCCAGCAGTCCAACCCGGGTCGCTCACGGCTACACCTTC. Protein sequence: CASSPTRVAHGYTF.

V gene TRBV5-1 combines with J gene TRBJ1-4, with D possibly being TRBD1 (5 bases). The CDR3 runs to 16 residues. V dropped 0 bases and J dropped 0 bases, with 9 bases sitting between them. The germline V gene encodes CDR1 SGHRS and CDR2 YFSETQ. CDR3 coding DNA: TGCGCCAGCAGCTTGGTACTGGGGGCAACTAATGAAAAACTGTTTTTT. Residues: CASSLVLGATNEKLFF.

J is TRBJ1-4 and V is TRBV29-1; 7 nucleotides match TRBD1. CDR1 and CDR2 (germline): SQVTM, ANQGSEA. The CDR3 extends over 14 amino acids. CDR3 protein: CRLYTRGNNEKLFF. For the CDR3, the DNA is TGCAGACTTTATACCAGGGGGAATAATGAAAAACTGTTTTTT. Using reference TRBV29-1 and TRBJ1-4 for the parts outside the CDR3, the full variable domain is SAVISQKPSRDICQRGTSLTIQCQVDSQVTMMFWYRQQPGQSLTLIATANQGSEATYESGFVIDKFPISRPNLTFSTLTVSNMSPEDSSIYLCRLYTRGNNEKLFFGSGTQLSVL.

V and J are TRBV7-9 and TRBJ2-5; 8 bases are a match to TRBD2. CDR3 length equals 14 residues. V was clipped by 5 bases and J by 4 bases; unmatched bases: 6. Germline V lookup: CDR1 SEHNR, CDR2 FQNEAQ (reference sequence). The CDR3, as DNA: TGTGCCAGCAGCCCCCGGGGGGGCTTAGAGACCCAGTACTTC. It codes for CASSPRGGLETQYF.

The rearrangement links TRBV3-1 to TRBJ2-3; D ambiguous. Trimming stripped 1 base from V and 4 bases from J, with 6 bases between. Per the germline V gene, CDR1 is LGHDT and CDR2 is YNNKEL (reference sequence). The CDR3 has 13 amino acids. CDR3 nucleotides: TGTGCCAGCAGCCAAGTAGGTCCAGATACGCAGTATTTT. The encoded protein is CASSQVGPDTQYF.

There are a few counts of this clonotype. The V and J genes are TRBV2 and TRBJ2-5; 8 bases are shared with TRBD1. The germline V gene has CDR1 SNHLY and CDR2 FYNNEI. J was trimmed by 2 bases and V by 5 bases; bases with no gene match: 4. There are 14 residues in the CDR3. The CDR3 here is CASSPRTGQETQYF. For the CDR3, the DNA is TGTGCCAGCAGTCCCCGGACAGGGCAAGAGACCCAGTACTTC. The full variable domain, its missing parts supplied by reference TRBV2 and TRBJ2-5, is EPEVTQTPSHQVTQMGQEVILRCVPISNHLYFYWYRQILGQKVEFLVSFYNNEISEKSEIFDDQFSVERPDGSNFTLKIRSTKLEDSAMYFCASSPRTGQETQYFGPGTRLLVL.

This chain connects TRBV2 to TRBJ1-1, with D hard to call. V was clipped by 0 bases and J by 3 bases, with 5 bases between them. CDR3 size: 13 residues. The germline V gene encodes CDR1 SNHLY and CDR2 FYNNEI. CDR3 protein: CASSEAEDTEAFF. CDR3 in DNA: TGTGCCAGCAGTGAAGCGGAAGACACTGAAGCTTTCTTT.

This clonotype was found once. The rearrangement links TRBV7-9 to TRBJ1-2; D remains ambiguous. The V and J ends lost 0 bases and 4 bases respectively, with 15 bases between them. CDR3 size: 16 residues. CDR1 and CDR2 from the germline V gene are SEHNR and FQNEAQ (reference sequence). The CDR3 DNA follows: TGTGCCAGCAGCTTAGCAGGTATCGACTTGGCCTATGGCTACACCTTC. It specifies CASSLAGIDLAYGYTF.

The chain joins TRBV12-3 or TRBV12-4 to TRBJ2-1, with a weak D call TRBD2 (6 bases). V dropped 4 bases and J dropped 7 bases, with 17 bases sitting between them. The CDR3 extends over 15 amino acids. The CDR3 sequence: CASSSGRNLGNEQFF. The CDR3 DNA reads TGTGCCAGCAGTTCCGGGAGAAATTTGGGAAATGAGCAGTTCTTC.

The CDR3 sequence: CASSKDIGITEAFF. For the CDR3, the DNA is TGCGCCAGCAGCAAGGACATTGGCATCACTGAAGCTTTCTTT. The gene calls are TRBV5-1 and TRBJ1-1; perhaps TRBD1 as D (5 bases). This CDR3 contains 14 residues. V lost 4 bases, J lost 4 bases, and 14 bases lay in between. The V gene's germline CDR1 is SGHRS and CDR2 YFSETQ.

The chain employs TRBV11-2 and TRBJ1-4; no definite D call. The germline V gene encodes CDR1 SGHAT and CDR2 FQNNGV. The length of the CDR3 is 16 residues. V lost 1 base, J lost 2 bases, and 11 bases lay in between. The CDR3 DNA reads as TGTGCCAGCAGCTTAGGCCGGGAGCCCACTAATGAAAAACTGTTTTTT. It specifies CASSLGREPTNEKLFF.

This clonotype is a singleton in its sample. This chain joins TRBV12-3 or TRBV12-4 and TRBJ2-2, with 11 bases fitting TRBD1. Trimming took 5 bases from V and 3 from J; bases not matched to a gene: 8. The CDR3 consists of 17 residues. The DNA for the CDR3 is TGTGCCAGCAGTCCCCCGCCGGGACAGGGGGACACCGGGGAGCTGTTTTTT. Translation gives CASSPPPGQGDTGELFF.

J is TRBJ1-1 and V is TRBV18; D is uncertain. Germline CDR1 KGHSH, CDR2 LQKENI. The CDR3 consists of 14 residues. Trimming shortened V by 2 bases and J by 0 bases, and 7 bases separated the two germline ends. The CDR3 region is CASSPTGMNTEAFF. As DNA, the CDR3 is TGTGCCAGCTCACCAACCGGAATGAACACTGAAGCTTTCTTT.

The J gene is TRBJ2-7, the V gene TRBV7-2; weak D call: TRBD2 (5 bases). This CDR3 comprises 16 residues. The ends were cut back, 1 base at V and 3 bases at J, with 16 bases in the middle. Germline V gene data show CDR1 as SGHTA and CDR2 as FQGNSA. CDR3 nucleotide sequence: TGTGCCAGCAGCTTAGGACAAGATGGACTGAACTACGAGCAGTACGTC. It is translated as CASSLGQDGLNYEQYV.

V usage is TRBV19 and J usage is TRBJ2-5; 8 bases agree with TRBD1. The CDR3 extends over 15 amino acids. V shed 5 bases and J 5 bases; nucleotides not matched to a gene: 10. CDR1 and CDR2 (germline): LNHDA, SQIVND (reference sequence). The CDR3: CASSPRTGLDETQYF. For the CDR3, the DNA is TGTGCCAGTAGTCCCAGGACAGGGCTTGATGAGACCCAGTACTTC. The full variable domain, its missing parts supplied by reference TRBV19 and TRBJ2-5, is DGGITQSPKYLFRKEGQNVTLSCEQNLNHDAMYWYRQDPGQGLRLIYYSQIVNDFQKGDIAEGYSVSREKKESFPLTVTSAQKNPTAFYLCASSPRTGLDETQYFGPGTRLLVL.

CDR3 protein: CSAAPGQGNEKLFF. The CDR3 DNA reads TGCAGCGCCGCGCCGGGACAGGGAAATGAAAAACTGTTTTTT. The chain has TRBV29-1 and TRBJ1-4; 9 nucleotides match TRBD1. Trimming took 7 bases from V and 5 from J; bases not matched to a gene: 8. CDR1 and CDR2 (germline): SQVTM, ANQGSEA. The CDR3 has 14 amino acids.

The CDR3 nucleotides read TGCGCCAGCAGCAACGACGCTAATAATTCACCCCTCCACTTT. Translated, it gives CASSNDANNSPLHF. V is TRBV5-1 and J is TRBJ1-6; no clear D gene. Germline CDR1 reads SGHRS; CDR2 reads YFSETQ. V lost 4 bases and J 5 bases, leaving 10 bases between the germline ends. The CDR3 loop spans 14 amino acids.

J is TRBJ1-5 and V is TRBV29-1; D unclear. Germline V gives CDR1 SQVTM, CDR2 ANQGSEA. V dropped 4 bases and J dropped 5 bases, with 6 bases sitting between them. This CDR3 contains 11 residues. The CDR3 reads CSVGEDQPQHF. The CDR3 DNA sequence: TGCAGCGTTGGGGAAGATCAGCCCCAGCATTTT.

The chain uses TRBV7-9 and TRBJ1-4; TRBD1 matches 7 bases. Trimming cost V 1 base and J 3 bases; bases outside gene matches: 5. The germline V gene has CDR1 SEHNR and CDR2 FQNEAQ (reference sequence). The CDR3 spans 16 residues. This CDR3 reads CASSLEGGTPNEKLFF. The CDR3 DNA reads TGTGCCAGCAGCTTAGAAGGGGGCACGCCTAATGAAAAACTGTTTTTT.

CDR3 amino acids: CAWSWGRETQYF. The CDR3 bases are TGTGCCTGGAGCTGGGGCCGGGAGACCCAGTACTTC. The rearrangement links TRBV30 to TRBJ2-5; weak D call: TRBD1 (5 bases). Germline loops: CDR1 GTSNPN, CDR2 SVGIG (reference sequence). Trimming shortened V by 3 bases and J by 5 bases, and 10 bases separated the two germline ends. This CDR3 comprises 12 residues.